Below, 21 T cell receptor beta chains from the same sample are listed, as sequenced in a study of T cells in Graves' hyperthyroidism and ophthalmopathy. RNA transcripts provided the source from which TCR beta CDR3 regions were amplified. The HTBI set primed first-round TCR CDR3 RT-PCR. TCRdb fed the multiplex PCR reads into MiXCR, producing one record per CDR3 protein. The profile shows 700,000 to 850,000 distinct CDR3 sequences, 30% to 40% of them singletons. Material for sequencing was blood. The receptor source for this set is a woman aged 40 to 50 with Graves' hyperthyroidism.

The V call is TRBV20-1, the J call TRBJ2-7; TRBD2 matches at 9 bases. This CDR3 is 16 amino acids long. The germline CDR1 and CDR2 sequences are DFQATT and SNEGSKA (reference sequence). J was trimmed by 4 bases and V by 4 bases; bases with no gene match: 14. CDR3 sequence: CSAMGLAGTWGYEQYF. The CDR3 region has the DNA TGCAGTGCTATGGGGCTAGCGGGGACTTGGGGTTACGAGCAGTACTTC.

This clonotype was picked up many times. The chain joins TRBV7-2 to TRBJ2-5, with D possibly called TRBD1 or TRBD2 (5 bases each). CDR1 is SGHTA and CDR2 is FQGNSA in the germline V gene. This CDR3 spans 13 amino acids. V lost 3 bases and J lost 7, with 12 bases in between. CDR3 sequence (DNA): TGTGCCAGCAGCTTCCAGGGTGGGGGGACCCAGTACTTC. This translates into CASSFQGGGTQYF.

This clonotype was detected ten times or more. The chain is built from TRBV20-1 and TRBJ1-6; D might be TRBD1 (6 bases). The ends were cut back, 1 base at V and 10 bases at J, with 17 bases in the middle. The CDR3 spans 15 residues. CDR1 and CDR2 from the germline V gene are DFQATT and SNEGSKA (reference sequence). The CDR3 protein is CSARGGGLLLSPLHF. As DNA, the CDR3 is TGCAGTGCTAGAGGAGGGGGGCTTCTACTCTCACCCCTCCACTTT.

The V and J genes are TRBV19 and TRBJ1-1; D remains unclear. Trimming removed 7 bases at V and 1 base at J, with 10 bases between. Germline CDR1 LNHDA, CDR2 SQIVND (reference sequence). The CDR3 totals 13 residues. The CDR3 protein is CASIRTENTEAFF. The CDR3 coding sequence is TGTGCCAGTATCAGGACGGAGAACACTGAAGCTTTCTTT.

This clonotype was observed a few times. The chain carries TRBV5-8 and TRBJ1-1; 11 nucleotides align to TRBD1. CDR1 and CDR2 from the germline V gene are SGHTS and YDEGEE. CDR3 length: 13 residues. The V and J ends lost 4 bases and 10 bases, in that order; junction bases with no gene match: 6. CDR3 bases: TGTGCCAGCAGCCTCGGGACAGGGGGAAGAGCTTTCTTT. Protein sequence: CASSLGTGGRAFF.

There are a few counts of this clonotype. The V call is TRBV5-1, the J call TRBJ1-4; maybe TRBD1 (6 bases). CDR3 size: 13 residues. The germline V and J ends were trimmed by 3 bases and 5 bases, with 8 bases remaining between them. Looked up from germline, CDR1 is SGHRS and CDR2 is YFSETQ. As DNA, the CDR3 is TGCGCCAGCAGCTGGGACATCAATGAAAAACTGTTTTTT. This encodes CASSWDINEKLFF.

The table lists this clonotype with a few counts. The rearrangement uses TRBV12-5 and TRBJ1-1; D may be TRBD1 (6 bases). Germline V gene lookup returns CDR1 LGHNT and CDR2 FRNRAP. The ends were cut back, 0 bases at V and 5 bases at J, with 13 bases in the middle. CDR3 length: 15 amino acids. CDR3 bases: TGTGCTAGTGGTTTGGTACTCGGGGGCCGGACTGAAGCTTTCTTT. Its protein product is CASGLVLGGRTEAFF.

CDR3 protein: CASSPAGPQAGELFF. Written as DNA, the CDR3 is TGTGCCAGCAGCCCGGCGGGGCCGCAAGCCGGGGAGCTGTTTTTT. The V gene is TRBV7-9, the J gene TRBJ2-2; tentative D call: TRBD2 (6 bases). The CDR3 length is 15 residues. The ends were cut back, 5 bases at V and 6 bases at J, with 16 bases in the middle. CDR1 is SEHNR and CDR2 is FQNEAQ in the germline V gene (reference sequence).

This clonotype was seen repeatedly, ten times or more. This chain joins TRBV7-8 and TRBJ1-1; D possibly corresponds to TRBD1 (6 bases). V was cut by 2 bases and J by 1 base, with 14 bases left in between. Germline CDR1 is SGHVS and CDR2 is FQNEAQ. The CDR3 is 16 residues long. CDR3 nucleotide sequence: TGTGCCAGCAGCTTATTGGCAGGGGCGGGGAACACTGAAGCTTTCTTT. Its protein product is CASSLLAGAGNTEAFF.

This clonotype was seen ten or more times. This chain links TRBV6-5 with TRBJ1-5, with TRBD1 matching over 7 bases. The germline CDR1 and CDR2 sequences are MNHEY and SVGAGI. Trimming cost V 4 bases and J 5 bases; bases outside gene matches: 5. The CDR3 spans 14 residues. CDR3 in amino acids: CASSWTGSHQPQHF. The DNA for the CDR3 is TGTGCCAGCAGTTGGACAGGCAGCCATCAGCCCCAGCATTTT.

The rearrangement links TRBV4-3 to TRBJ2-5, with D tentatively TRBD1 (5 bases). The CDR3 length is 15 residues. Per germline, CDR1 LGHNA and CDR2 YSLEER. Trimming cost V 1 base and J 7 bases, with 16 bases left between them. Here the CDR3 reads CASSQASGLPGTQYF. CDR3 coding DNA: TGCGCCAGCAGCCAAGCGTCAGGGCTTCCGGGGACCCAGTACTTC.

This clonotype was recorded many times. The gene calls are TRBV2 and TRBJ1-6; 8 bases map to TRBD1. The J segment lost 7 bases and the V segment lost 6 bases, leaving 8 bases of the junction unmatched. The CDR3 has 15 residues. CDR1 and CDR2 from the germline V gene are SNHLY and FYNNEI. The CDR3 here is CASRSGTGNNSPLHF. The CDR3, as DNA: TGTGCCAGCAGAAGCGGGACAGGCAACAATTCACCCCTCCACTTT.

The gene calls are TRBV15 and TRBJ2-5; 7 bases fit TRBD2. Germline V gene data show CDR1 as LNHNV and CDR2 as YYDKDF (reference sequence). The CDR3 loop spans 17 amino acids. V trimming: 5 bases; J trimming: 1 base; junction bases outside the gene matches: 13. The CDR3 DNA is TGTGCCACCAGCTCTCGAGGCCTAGCGGCTCCCCAAGAGACCCAGTACTTC. Translation gives CATSSRGLAAPQETQYF.

The sample holds one count of this clonotype. This chain joins TRBV12-3 or TRBV12-4 and TRBJ1-2; D gene unclear. Trimming pared 10 bases from V and 4 bases from J, leaving 16 bases between. The CDR3 has 13 residues. The CDR3 here is CAISSDGLYGYTF. The DNA for the CDR3 is TGTGCCATCAGCTCCGACGGACTCTATGGCTACACCTTC.

The CDR3 reads CASSQDGSYNSPLHF. CDR3 nucleotide sequence: TGTGCCAGCAGCCAAGACGGCTCCTATAATTCACCCCTCCACTTT. The chain links TRBV14 to TRBJ1-6; no definite D call. CDR1 and CDR2 from the germline V gene are SGHDN and FVKESK. This CDR3 contains 15 residues. The germline V and J ends were trimmed by 0 bases and 0 bases, with 3 bases remaining between them. Full variable domain (remainder filled in from reference TRBV14 and TRBJ1-6): EAGVTQFPSHSVIEKGQTVTLRCDPISGHDNLYWYRRVMGKEIKFLLHFVKESKQDESGMPNNRFLAERTGGTYSTLKVQPAELEDSGVYFCASSQDGSYNSPLHFGNGTRLTVT.

This clonotype has more than one count but fewer than ten. This chain connects TRBV6-6 to TRBJ1-2; 8 nucleotides agree with TRBD1. CDR3 length equals 13 residues. The germline gives CDR1 MNHNY, CDR2 SVGAGI (reference sequence). Trimming removed 6 bases from V and 4 bases from J; junction bases left unmatched: 4. CDR3 bases: TGTGCCAGCAGGGCAGGGGGCTCCTATGGCTACACCTTC. Translated: CASRAGGSYGYTF.

The rearrangement joins TRBV6-5 to TRBJ1-5; D is unresolved. CDR3 length equals 14 residues. V was trimmed by 5 bases and J by 7 bases, leaving 15 bases between them. Germline CDR1 and CDR2: MNHEY and SVGAGI. For the CDR3, the DNA is TGTGCCAGCAGTACCGGGATAGGCGGGCAGCCCCAGCATTTT. Protein product: CASSTGIGGQPQHF.

In this sample, this clonotype turned up many times. The chain carries TRBV6-5 and TRBJ1-1; D ambiguous. V lost 5 bases to trimming and J lost 6 bases, with 10 bases between them. CDR1 MNHEY and CDR2 SVGAGI come from the germline V gene. The CDR3 length is 12 residues. The CDR3 protein is CASSTTRAEAFF. As DNA, the CDR3 is TGTGCCAGCAGTACCACCAGAGCTGAAGCTTTCTTT.

The gene calls are TRBV9 and TRBJ2-7; D may correspond to TRBD1 or TRBD2 (5 bases each). Between the trimmed V and J ends, which lost 2 bases and 7 bases, there was a span of 13 bases. This CDR3 region has 13 residues. Germline V lookup: CDR1 SGDLS, CDR2 YYNGEE. The DNA for the CDR3 is TGTGCCAGCAGCGTGGGGCCGGAGCGGGAGCAGTACTTC. It is translated as CASSVGPEREQYF. Looking up the rest from reference TRBV9 and TRBJ2-7 gives the full variable domain: DSGVTQTPKHLITATGQRVTLRCSPRSGDLSVYWYQQSLDQGLQFLIQYYNGEERAKGNILERFSAQQFPDLHSELNLSSLELGDSALYFCASSVGPEREQYFGPGTRLTVT.

On this clonotype: One end of the junction fails to match germline, which may point to a read error. This chain connects TRBV7-9 to TRBJ2-7; 8 nucleotides align to TRBD1. Germline V lookup: CDR1 SEHNR, CDR2 FQNEAQ (reference sequence). CDR3 length: 16 residues. The CDR3 nucleotides are TGCGCCAGCAACCACAGCAGGGGGCCTATAGCCTACGAGCAGTACTTC. Translated, it gives CASNHSRGPIAYEQYF.

Regarding this clonotype: A much more abundant neighbour one base away suggests this may be a read error. V usage is TRBV25-1 and J usage is TRBJ1-4, with D maybe TRBD1 (6 bases). V shed 3 bases and J shed 6 bases, with 11 bases lying between them. The CDR3 is 14 residues long. Germline CDR1 reads MGHDK; CDR2 reads SYGVNS. CDR3 DNA: TGTGCCAGCAGTGAGTTTTACAGGGATGAAAAACTGTTTTTT. Protein product: CASSEFYRDEKLFF.